This T cell receptor (beta chain) is drawn from a study of monozygotic twins with cystic fibrosis. Using immunoSEQ multiplex PCR, the repertoire was profiled, and TCRdb retains in-frame clones only, with some absent. The sample comprises 25,000 to 30,000 clones, around four fifths of which are singletons, and 0.88% rests with the top ten. General study points: V usage most resembled the co-twin in 13 of 16 pairs.

Note on this clone: Its antigen is undetermined.

Trimming shortened V by 2 bases and J by 2 bases, and 12 bases separated the two germline ends. This CDR3 has 16 residues. CDR1 is MGHRA and CDR2 is YSYEKL in the germline V gene. Sequenced sample: blood. The chain recombines TRBV4-1 with TRBJ2-2, with D possibly being TRBD2 (6 bases). The sequence was obtained from a girl under 10 years old with cystic fibrosis. CDR3 loop: CASSQMGGFNTGELFF. CDR3 bases: TGCGCCAGCAGCCAAATGGGGGGTTTTAACACCGGGGAGCTGTTTTTT.